The 5 T cell receptor beta chains given below trace back to one sample, sequenced in a study of post-analysis software for immune sequencing data. TCR beta cDNA libraries had unique molecular identifiers. MiXCR, run by TCRdb on the PCR reads, gives a single entry per CDR3 protein. The sample gives some 800,000 distinct CDR3 sequences, 35% to 55% of which show up once; approximately 4.4% is in the top ten. Study-level findings and limits: There were five or six TRBV segments more frequent in patients than controls, and TRBV5-6, TRBV5-1 and TRBV20-1 were among them.

Their antigens are not known. Sequencing was done on a sample of blood. The source is a girl aged 5 to 17 with multiple sclerosis.

The chain links TRBV12-3 or TRBV12-4 to TRBJ1-5, with TRBD1 matching over 9 bases. Trimming took 4 bases from V and 3 from J; bases not matched to a gene: 7. The CDR3 sequence is 16 residues long. CDR3 coding DNA: TGTGCCAGCAGTTCCTACAGGGGGCTAAACAATCAGCCCCAGCATTTT. Residues: CASSSYRGLNNQPQHF.

The chain joins TRBV20-1 to TRBJ2-1; D might be TRBD1 (6 bases). Germline-derived CDR1 and CDR2 are DFQATT and SNEGSKA (reference sequence). The CDR3 totals 12 residues. The CDR3 is CRALGQSNEQFF. The CDR3 bases are TGCAGGGCCCTCGGACAGTCCAATGAGCAGTTCTTC.

The chain is built from TRBV13 and TRBJ1-2; D not certain. CDR3 size: 14 residues. V was cut by 3 bases and J by 0 bases, with 8 bases left in between. Germline CDR1 and CDR2: PRHDT and FYEKMQ (reference sequence). CDR3 residues: CASSFRTTNYGYTF. The CDR3 DNA reads as TGTGCCAGCAGCTTCAGGACGACTAACTATGGCTACACCTTC.

This chain uses TRBV29-1 with TRBJ2-5; possibly TRBD1 or TRBD2 for D (6 bases each). Germline V gene lookup returns CDR1 SQVTM and CDR2 ANQGSEA. V was shortened by 7 bases and J by 5 bases, with 14 bases between the two germline ends. The CDR3 has 12 amino acids. The CDR3 protein is CSARTAGETQYF. CDR3 DNA: TGCAGCGCCCGGACAGCGGGCGAGACCCAGTACTTC. Full variable domain (missing parts from reference TRBV29-1 and TRBJ2-5): SAVISQKPSRDICQRGTSLTIQCQVDSQVTMMFWYRQQPGQSLTLIATANQGSEATYESGFVIDKFPISRPNLTFSTLTVSNMSPEDSSIYLCSARTAGETQYFGPGTRLLVL.

V is TRBV7-9 and J is TRBJ2-3, with a tentative D call TRBD2 (6 bases). The CDR3 totals 17 residues. Trimming left V 4 bases short and J 6 bases short, with 23 bases between. Germline CDR1 and CDR2: SEHNR and FQNEAQ (reference sequence). In DNA form, the CDR3 reads TGTGCCAGCAGCTATTACCCCCGGGAGCGCCCAGGTGATACGCAGTATTTT. As protein: CASSYYPRERPGDTQYF.